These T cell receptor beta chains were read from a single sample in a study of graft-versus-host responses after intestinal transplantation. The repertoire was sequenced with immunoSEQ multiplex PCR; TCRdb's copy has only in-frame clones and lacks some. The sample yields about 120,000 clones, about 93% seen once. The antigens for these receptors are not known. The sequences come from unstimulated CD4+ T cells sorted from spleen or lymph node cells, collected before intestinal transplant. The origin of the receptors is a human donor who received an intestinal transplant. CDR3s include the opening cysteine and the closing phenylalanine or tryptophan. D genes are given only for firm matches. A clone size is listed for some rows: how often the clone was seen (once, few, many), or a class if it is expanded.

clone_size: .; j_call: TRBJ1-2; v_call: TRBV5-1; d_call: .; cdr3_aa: CASSLVVGNNYGYTF; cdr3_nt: TGCGCCAGCAGCTTGGTAGTGGGAAACAACTATGGCTACACCTTC
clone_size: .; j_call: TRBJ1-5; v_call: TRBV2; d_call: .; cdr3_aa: CASRGQGARSNQPQHF; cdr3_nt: TGTGCCAGCAGGGGGCAAGGGGCGAGGAGCAATCAGCCCCAGCATTTT
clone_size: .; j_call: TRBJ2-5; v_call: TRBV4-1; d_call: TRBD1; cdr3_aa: CASSQDPQRGRETQYF; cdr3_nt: TGCGCCAGCAGCCAAGATCCCCAAAGGGGGCGAGAGACCCAGTACTTC
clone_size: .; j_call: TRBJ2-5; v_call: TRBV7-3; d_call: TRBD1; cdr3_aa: CASSLRVTGEETQYF; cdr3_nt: TGTGCCAGCAGCTTAAGGGTGACAGGGGAAGAGACCCAGTACTTC
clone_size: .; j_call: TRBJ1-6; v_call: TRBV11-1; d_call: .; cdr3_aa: CASSAKGNSPLHF; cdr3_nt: TGTGCCAGCAGCGCCAAAGGAAATTCACCCCTCCACTTT
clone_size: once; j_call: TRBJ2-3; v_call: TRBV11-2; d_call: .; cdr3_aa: CASSRILGDTQYF; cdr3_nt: TGTGCCAGCAGCCGTATCCTAGGGGATACGCAGTATTTT
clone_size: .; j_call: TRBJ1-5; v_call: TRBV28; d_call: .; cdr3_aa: CASIPGPVSNQPQHF; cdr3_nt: TGTGCCAGCATCCCGGGGCCGGTTAGCAATCAGCCCCAGCATTTT
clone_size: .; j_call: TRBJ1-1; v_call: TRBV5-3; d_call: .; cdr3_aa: CARSCDWIRGGKNTEAFF; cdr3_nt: TGTGCCAGAAGCTGTGATTGGATCCGGGGAGGGAAGAACACTGAAGCTTTCTTT
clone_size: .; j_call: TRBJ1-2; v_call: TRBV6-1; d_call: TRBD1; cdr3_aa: CASSLGGNYGYTF; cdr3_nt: TGTGCCAGCAGTTTAGGGGGCAACTATGGCTACACCTTC
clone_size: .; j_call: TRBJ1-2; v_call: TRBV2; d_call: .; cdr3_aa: CASSIELSDGYTF; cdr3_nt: TGTGCCAGCAGTATTGAGCTTTCGGACGGCTACACCTTC
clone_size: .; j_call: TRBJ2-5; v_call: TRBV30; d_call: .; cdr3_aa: CAWSSGHPNQETQYF; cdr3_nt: TGTGCCTGGAGTTCGGGACACCCCAACCAAGAGACCCAGTACTTC
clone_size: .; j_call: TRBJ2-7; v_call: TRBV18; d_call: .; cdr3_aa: CASSPRADSDYEQYF; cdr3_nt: TGTGCCAGCTCACCCCGAGCGGATTCAGACTACGAGCAGTACTTC
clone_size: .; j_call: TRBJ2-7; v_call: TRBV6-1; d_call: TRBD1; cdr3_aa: CASSEGGQRLYEQYF; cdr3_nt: TGTGCCAGCAGTGAAGGGGGACAGCGCCTCTACGAGCAGTACTTC
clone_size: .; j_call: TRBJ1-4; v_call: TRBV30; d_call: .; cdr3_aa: CAWKGSGGEKLFF; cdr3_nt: TGTGCCTGGAAGGGGTCTGGTGGAGAAAAACTGTTTTTT
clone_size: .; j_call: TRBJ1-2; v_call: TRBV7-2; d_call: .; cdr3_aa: CASSSMAGYGYTF; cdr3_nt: TGCGCCAGCAGCTCTATGGCAGGGTATGGCTACACCTTC
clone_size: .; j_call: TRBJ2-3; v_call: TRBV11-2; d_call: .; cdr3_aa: CASSLGVTDTQYF; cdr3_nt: TGTGCCAGCAGCTTAGGGGTCACAGATACGCAGTATTTT
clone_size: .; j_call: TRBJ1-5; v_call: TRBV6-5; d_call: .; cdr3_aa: CASRVQAVGNQPQHF; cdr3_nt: TGTGCCAGCAGGGTACAGGCGGTTGGCAATCAGCCCCAGCATTTT
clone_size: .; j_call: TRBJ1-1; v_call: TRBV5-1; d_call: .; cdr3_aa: CASSPRRNEAFF; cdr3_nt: TGCGCCAGCAGCCCGCGCCGTAACGAAGCTTTCTTT
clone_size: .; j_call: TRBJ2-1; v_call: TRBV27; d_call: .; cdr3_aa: CASSLSRSSGHPYNEQFF; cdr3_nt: TGTGCCAGCAGTTTATCGAGGTCATCGGGCCACCCCTACAATGAGCAGTTCTTC
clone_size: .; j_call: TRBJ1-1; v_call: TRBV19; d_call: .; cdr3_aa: CASYQGTLNTEAFF; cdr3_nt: TGTGCCAGTTACCAAGGGACCCTGAACACTGAAGCTTTCTTT
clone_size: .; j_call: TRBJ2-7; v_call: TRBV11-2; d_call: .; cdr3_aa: CASSLQAGTYEQYF; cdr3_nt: TGTGCCAGCAGCTTACAGGCCGGCACCTACGAGCAGTACTTC
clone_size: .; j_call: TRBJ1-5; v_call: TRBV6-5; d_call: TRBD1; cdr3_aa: CASSPGQVSNQPQHF; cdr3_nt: TGTGCCAGCAGTCCGGGACAGGTTAGCAATCAGCCCCAGCATTTT
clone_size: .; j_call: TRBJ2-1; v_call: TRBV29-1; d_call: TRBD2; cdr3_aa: CSTPRGGGFYNEQFF; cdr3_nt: TGCAGCACCCCTCGGGGGGGAGGTTTCTACAATGAGCAGTTCTTC
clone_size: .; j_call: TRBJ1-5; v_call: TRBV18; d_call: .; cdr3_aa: CASSPDTGAEHF; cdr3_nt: TGTGCCAGCTCACCGGATACCGGGGCCGAGCATTTT